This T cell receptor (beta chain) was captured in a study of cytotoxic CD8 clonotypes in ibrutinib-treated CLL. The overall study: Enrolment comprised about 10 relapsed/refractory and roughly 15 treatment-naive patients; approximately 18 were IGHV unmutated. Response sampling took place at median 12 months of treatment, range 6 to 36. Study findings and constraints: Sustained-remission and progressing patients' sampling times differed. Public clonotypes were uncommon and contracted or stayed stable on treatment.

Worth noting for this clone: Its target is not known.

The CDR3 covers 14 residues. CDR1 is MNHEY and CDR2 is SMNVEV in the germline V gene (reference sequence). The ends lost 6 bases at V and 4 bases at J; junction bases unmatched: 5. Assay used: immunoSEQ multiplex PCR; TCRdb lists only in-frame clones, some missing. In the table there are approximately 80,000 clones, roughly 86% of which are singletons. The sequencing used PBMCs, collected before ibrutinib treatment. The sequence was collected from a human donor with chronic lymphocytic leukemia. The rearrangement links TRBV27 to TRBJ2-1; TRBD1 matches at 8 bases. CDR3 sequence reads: CASSRDRRYNEQFF. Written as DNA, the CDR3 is TGTGCCAGCAGCCGGGACAGGAGGTACAATGAGCAGTTCTTC.